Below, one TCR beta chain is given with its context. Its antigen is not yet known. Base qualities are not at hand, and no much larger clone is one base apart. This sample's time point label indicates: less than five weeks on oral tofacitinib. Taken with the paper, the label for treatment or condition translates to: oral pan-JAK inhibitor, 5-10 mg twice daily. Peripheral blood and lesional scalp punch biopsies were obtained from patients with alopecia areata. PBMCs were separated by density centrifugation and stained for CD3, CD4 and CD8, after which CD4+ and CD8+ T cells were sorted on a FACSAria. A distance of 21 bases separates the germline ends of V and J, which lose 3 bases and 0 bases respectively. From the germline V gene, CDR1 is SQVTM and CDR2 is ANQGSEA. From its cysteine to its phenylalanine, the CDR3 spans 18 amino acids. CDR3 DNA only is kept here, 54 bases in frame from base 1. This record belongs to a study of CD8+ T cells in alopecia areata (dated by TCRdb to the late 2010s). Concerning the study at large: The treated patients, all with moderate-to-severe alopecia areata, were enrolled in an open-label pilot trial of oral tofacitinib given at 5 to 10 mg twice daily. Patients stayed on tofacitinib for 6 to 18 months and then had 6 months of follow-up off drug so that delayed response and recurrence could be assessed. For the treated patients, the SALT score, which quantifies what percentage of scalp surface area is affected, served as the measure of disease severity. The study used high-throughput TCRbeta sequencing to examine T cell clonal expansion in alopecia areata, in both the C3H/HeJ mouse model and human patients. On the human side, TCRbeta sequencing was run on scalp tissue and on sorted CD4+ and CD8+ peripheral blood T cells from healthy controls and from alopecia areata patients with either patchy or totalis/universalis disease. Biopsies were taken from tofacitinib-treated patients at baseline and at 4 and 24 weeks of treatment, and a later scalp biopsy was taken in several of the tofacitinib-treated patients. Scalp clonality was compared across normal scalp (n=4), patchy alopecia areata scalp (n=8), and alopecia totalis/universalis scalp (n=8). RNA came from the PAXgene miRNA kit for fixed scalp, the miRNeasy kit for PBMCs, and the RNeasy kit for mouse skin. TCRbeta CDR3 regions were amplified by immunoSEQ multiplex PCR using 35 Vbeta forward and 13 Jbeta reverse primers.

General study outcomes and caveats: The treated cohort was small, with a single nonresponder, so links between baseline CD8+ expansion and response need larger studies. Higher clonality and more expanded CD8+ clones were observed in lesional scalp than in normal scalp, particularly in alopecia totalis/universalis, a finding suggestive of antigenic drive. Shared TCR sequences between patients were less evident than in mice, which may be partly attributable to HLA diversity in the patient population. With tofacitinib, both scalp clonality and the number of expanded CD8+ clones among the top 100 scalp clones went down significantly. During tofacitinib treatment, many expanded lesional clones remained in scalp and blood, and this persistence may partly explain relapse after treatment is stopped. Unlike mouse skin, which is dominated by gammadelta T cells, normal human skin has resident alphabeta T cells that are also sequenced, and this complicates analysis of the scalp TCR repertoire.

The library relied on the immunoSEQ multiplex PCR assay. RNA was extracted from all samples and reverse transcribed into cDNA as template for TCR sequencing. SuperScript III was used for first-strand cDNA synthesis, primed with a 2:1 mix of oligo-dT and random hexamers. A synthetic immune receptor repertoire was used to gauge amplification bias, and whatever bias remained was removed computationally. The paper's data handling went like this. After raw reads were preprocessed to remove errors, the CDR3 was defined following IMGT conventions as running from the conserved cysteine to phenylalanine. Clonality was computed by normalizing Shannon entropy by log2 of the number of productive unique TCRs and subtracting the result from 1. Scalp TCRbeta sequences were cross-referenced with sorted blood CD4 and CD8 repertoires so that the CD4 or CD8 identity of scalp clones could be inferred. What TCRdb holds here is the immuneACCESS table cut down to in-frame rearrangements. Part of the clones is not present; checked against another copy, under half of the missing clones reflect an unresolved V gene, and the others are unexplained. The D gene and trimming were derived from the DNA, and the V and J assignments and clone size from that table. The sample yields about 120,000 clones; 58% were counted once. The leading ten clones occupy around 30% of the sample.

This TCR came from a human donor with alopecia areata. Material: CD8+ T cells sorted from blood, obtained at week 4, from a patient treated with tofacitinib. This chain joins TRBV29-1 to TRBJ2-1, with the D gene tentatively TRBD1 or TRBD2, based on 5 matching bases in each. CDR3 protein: CSVDWGGQAMSSYNEQFF. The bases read TGCAGCGTTGACTGGGGCGGGCAGGCCATGAGCTCCTACAATGAGCAGTTCTTC.